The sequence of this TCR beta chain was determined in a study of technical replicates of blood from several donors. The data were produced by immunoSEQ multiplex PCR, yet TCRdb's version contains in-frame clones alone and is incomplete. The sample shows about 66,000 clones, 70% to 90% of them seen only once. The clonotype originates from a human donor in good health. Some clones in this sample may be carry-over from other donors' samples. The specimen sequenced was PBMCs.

Here the CDR3 reads CASRALAGGPDTQYF. In nucleotides, the CDR3 is TGTGCCAGCAGAGCCCTAGCGGGGGGGCCAGATACGCAGTATTTT. The V call is TRBV25-1, the J call TRBJ2-3; 12 bases are shared with TRBD2. J lost 4 bases, V lost 6 bases, and 5 bases had no gene match. Germline V gene lookup returns CDR1 MGHDK and CDR2 SYGVNS. The CDR3 spans 15 residues.